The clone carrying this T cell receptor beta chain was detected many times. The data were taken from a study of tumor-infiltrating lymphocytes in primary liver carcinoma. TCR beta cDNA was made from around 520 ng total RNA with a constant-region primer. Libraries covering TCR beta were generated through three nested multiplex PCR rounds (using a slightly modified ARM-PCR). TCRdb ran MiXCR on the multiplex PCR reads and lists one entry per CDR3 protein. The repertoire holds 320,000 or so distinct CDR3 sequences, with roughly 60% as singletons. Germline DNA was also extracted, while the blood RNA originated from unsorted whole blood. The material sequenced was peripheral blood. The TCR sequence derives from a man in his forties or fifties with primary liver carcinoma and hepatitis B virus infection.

CDR3 residues: CASSLTSGSREQYF. CDR3 bases: TGTGCCAGCAGTTTGACTAGCGGGAGTCGGGAGCAGTACTTC. The V and J genes are TRBV12-3 or TRBV12-4 and TRBJ2-7; TRBD2 matches 12 bases. V dropped 3 bases and J dropped 7; count of bases not matched to a gene: 4. The CDR3 runs 14 residues.